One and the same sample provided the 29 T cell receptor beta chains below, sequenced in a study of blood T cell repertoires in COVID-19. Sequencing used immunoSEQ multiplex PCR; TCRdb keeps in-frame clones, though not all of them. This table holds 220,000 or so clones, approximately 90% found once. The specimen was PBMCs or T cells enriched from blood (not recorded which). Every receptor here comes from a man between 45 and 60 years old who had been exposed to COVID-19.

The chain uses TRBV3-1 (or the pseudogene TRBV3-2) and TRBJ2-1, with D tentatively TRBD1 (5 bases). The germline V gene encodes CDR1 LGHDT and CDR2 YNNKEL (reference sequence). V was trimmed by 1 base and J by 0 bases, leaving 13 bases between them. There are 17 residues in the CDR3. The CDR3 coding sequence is TGTGCCAGCAGCCAAGGTCAGGGCTGGCTCTCCTACAATGAGCAGTTCTTC. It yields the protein CASSQGQGWLSYNEQFF.

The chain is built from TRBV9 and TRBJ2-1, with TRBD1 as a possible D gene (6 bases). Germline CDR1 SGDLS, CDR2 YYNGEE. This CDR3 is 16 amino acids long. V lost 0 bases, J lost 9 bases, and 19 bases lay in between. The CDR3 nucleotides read TGTGCCAGCAGCGTAGCTGGGCAGGGGCTTATTAGTGAGCAGTTCTTC. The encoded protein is CASSVAGQGLISEQFF.

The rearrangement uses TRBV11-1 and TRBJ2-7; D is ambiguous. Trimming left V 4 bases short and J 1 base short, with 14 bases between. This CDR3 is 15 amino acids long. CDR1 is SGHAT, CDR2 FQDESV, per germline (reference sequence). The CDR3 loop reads CASSSRDIGSYEQYF. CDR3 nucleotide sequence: TGTGCCAGCAGCTCTCGAGACATCGGATCCTACGAGCAGTACTTC.

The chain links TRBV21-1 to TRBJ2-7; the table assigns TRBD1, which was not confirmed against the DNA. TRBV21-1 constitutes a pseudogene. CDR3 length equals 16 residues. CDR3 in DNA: TGTGCCAGCAGCAAAGGCCCCAAAGCAGGGACCTACGAGCAGTACTTC. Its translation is CASSKGPKAGTYEQYF.

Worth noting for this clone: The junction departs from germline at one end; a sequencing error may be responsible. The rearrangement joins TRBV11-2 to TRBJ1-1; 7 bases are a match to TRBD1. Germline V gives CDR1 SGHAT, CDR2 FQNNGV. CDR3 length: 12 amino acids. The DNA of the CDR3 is TGTGCCAGCAGCATAGACAGGGATTTGGCTTTCTTT. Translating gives CASSIDRDLAFF.

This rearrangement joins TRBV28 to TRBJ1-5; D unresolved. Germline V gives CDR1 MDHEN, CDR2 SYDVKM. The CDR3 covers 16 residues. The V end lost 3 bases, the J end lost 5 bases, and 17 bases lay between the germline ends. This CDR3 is CASSFHSGMGYQPQHF. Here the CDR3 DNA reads TGTGCCAGCAGTTTCCATTCGGGGATGGGGTATCAGCCCCAGCATTTT.

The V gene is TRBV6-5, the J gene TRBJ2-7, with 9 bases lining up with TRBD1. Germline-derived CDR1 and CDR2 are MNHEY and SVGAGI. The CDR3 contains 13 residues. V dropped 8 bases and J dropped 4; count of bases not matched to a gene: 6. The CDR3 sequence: CASRGTGWYEQYF. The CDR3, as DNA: TGTGCCAGCCGGGGGACAGGGTGGTACGAGCAGTACTTC.

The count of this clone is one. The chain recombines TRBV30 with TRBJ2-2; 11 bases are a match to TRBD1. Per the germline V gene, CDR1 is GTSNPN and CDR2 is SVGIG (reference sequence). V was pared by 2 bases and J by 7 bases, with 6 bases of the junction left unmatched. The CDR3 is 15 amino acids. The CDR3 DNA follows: TGTGCCTGGAGTAGCGGACAGGGGGCCGTCGGGGAGCTGTTTTTT. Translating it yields CAWSSGQGAVGELFF.

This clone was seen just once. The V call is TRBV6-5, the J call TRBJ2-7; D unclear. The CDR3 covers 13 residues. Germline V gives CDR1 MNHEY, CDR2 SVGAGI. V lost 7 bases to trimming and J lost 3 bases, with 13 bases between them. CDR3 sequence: CASIGQVIYEQYV. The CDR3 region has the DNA TGTGCCAGCATAGGCCAGGTGATCTACGAGCAGTACGTC.

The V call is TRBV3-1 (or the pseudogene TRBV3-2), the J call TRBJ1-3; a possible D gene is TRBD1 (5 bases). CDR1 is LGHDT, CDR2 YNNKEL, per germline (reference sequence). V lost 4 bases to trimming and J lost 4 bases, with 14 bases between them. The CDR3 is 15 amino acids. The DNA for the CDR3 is TGTGCCAGCAGCCCAGGGCTGATAAGGGGAAACACCATATATTTT. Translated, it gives CASSPGLIRGNTIYF.

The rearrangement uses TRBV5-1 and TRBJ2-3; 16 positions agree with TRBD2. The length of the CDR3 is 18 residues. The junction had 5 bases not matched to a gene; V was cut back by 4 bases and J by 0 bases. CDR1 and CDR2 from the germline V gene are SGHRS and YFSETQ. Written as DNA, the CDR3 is TGCGCCAGCAGCCACGGGACTAGCGGGGGGGCGAGCACAGATACGCAGTATTTT. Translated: CASSHGTSGGASTDTQYF.

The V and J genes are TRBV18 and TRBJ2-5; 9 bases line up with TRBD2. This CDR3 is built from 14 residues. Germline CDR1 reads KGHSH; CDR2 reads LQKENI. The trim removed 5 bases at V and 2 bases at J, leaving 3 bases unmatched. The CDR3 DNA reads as TGTGCCAGCTCATTAGCGGGGGATCAAGAGACCCAGTACTTC. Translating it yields CASSLAGDQETQYF.

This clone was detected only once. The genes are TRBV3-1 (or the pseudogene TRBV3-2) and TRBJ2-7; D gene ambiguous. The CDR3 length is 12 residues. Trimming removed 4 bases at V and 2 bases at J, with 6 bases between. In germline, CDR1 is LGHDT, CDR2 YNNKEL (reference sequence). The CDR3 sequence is CASSPRPYEQYF. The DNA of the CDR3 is TGTGCCAGCAGCCCGAGGCCCTACGAGCAGTACTTC.

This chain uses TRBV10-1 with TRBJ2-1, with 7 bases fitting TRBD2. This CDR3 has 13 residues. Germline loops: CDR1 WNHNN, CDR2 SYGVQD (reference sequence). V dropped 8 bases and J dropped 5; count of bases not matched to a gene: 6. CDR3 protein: CASAGTTDNEQFF. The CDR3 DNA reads TGCGCCAGCGCCGGGACTACCGACAATGAGCAGTTCTTC.

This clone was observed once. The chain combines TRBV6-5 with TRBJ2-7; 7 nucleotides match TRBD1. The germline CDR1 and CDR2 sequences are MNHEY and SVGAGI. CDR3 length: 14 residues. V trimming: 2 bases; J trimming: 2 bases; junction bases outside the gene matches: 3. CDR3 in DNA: TGTGCCAGCAGTTACGGTGGACAGGCCTACGAGCAGTACTTC. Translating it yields CASSYGGQAYEQYF.

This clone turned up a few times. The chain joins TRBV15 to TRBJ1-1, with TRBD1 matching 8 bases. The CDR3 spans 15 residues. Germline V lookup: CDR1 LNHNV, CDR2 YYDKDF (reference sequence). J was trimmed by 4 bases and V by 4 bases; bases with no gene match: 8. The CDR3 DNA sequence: TGTGCCACCAGCACGAGGACAGGGCCGGCCACTGAAGCTTTCTTT. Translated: CATSTRTGPATEAFF.

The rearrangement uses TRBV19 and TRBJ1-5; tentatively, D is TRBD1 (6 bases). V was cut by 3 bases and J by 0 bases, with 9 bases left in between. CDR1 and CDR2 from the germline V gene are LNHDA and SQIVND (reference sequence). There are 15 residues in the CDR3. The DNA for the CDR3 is TGTGCCAGTAGTATGGTCAGGGGTAGCAATCAGCCCCAGCATTTT. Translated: CASSMVRGSNQPQHF.

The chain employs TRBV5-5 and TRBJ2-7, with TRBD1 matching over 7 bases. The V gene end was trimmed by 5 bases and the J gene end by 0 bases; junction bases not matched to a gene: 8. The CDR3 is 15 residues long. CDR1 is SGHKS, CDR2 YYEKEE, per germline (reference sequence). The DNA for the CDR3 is TGTGCCAGCAGTCACAGGGGCCAGAGCTCCTACGAGCAGTACGTC. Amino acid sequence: CASSHRGQSSYEQYV.

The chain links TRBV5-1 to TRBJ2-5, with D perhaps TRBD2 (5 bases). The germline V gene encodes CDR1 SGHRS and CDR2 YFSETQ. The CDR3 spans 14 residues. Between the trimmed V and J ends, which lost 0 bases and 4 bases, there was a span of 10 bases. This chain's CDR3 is CASSLGGGGETQYF. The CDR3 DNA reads TGCGCCAGCAGCTTGGGTGGAGGAGGAGAGACCCAGTACTTC. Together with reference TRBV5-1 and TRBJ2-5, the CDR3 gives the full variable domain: KAGVTQTPRYLIKTRGQQVTLSCSPISGHRSVSWYQQTPGQGLQFLFEYFSETQRNKGNFPGRFSGRQFSNSRSEMNVSTLELGDSALYLCASSLGGGGETQYFGPGTRLLVL.

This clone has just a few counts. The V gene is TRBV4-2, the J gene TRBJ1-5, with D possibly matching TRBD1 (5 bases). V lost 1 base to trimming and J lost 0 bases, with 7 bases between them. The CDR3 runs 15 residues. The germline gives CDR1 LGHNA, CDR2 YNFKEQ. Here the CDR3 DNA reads TGTGCCAGCAGCCAAGGACAGTATAGCAATCAGCCCCAGCATTTT. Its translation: CASSQGQYSNQPQHF.

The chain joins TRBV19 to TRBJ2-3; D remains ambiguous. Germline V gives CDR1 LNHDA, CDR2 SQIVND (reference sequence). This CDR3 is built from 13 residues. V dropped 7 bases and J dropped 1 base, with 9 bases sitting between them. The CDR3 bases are TGTGCCAGTAAAGAACTTGGCACAGATACGCAGTATTTT. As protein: CASKELGTDTQYF.

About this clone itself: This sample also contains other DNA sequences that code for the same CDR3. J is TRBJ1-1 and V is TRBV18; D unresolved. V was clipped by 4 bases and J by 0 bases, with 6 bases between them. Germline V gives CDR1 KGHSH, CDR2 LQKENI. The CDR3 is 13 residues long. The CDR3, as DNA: TGTGCCAGCTCACAACAAGTGAACACTGAAGCTTTCTTT. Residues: CASSQQVNTEAFF.

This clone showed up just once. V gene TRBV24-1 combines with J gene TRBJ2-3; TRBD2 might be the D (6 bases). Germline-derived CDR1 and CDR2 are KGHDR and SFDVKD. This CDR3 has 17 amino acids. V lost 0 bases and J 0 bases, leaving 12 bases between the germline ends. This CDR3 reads CATSDLGGTISTDTQYF. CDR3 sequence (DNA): TGTGCCACCAGTGATTTGGGGGGGACGATCAGCACAGATACGCAGTATTTT.

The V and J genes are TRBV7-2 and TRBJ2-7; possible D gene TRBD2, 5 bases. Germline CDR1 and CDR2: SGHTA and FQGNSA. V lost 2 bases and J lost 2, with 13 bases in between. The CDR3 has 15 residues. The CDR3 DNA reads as TGTGCCAGCAGCTTAATCTCCCTAGCTACCTACGAGCAGTACTTC. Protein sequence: CASSLISLATYEQYF.

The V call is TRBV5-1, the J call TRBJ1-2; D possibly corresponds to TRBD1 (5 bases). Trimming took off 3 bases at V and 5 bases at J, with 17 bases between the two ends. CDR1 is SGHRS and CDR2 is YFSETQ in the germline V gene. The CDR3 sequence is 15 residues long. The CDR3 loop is CASSSSVRQSYGYTF. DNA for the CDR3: TGCGCCAGCAGCTCCTCCGTGAGACAGAGTTATGGCTACACCTTC. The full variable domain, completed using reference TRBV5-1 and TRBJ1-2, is KAGVTQTPRYLIKTRGQQVTLSCSPISGHRSVSWYQQTPGQGLQFLFEYFSETQRNKGNFPGRFSGRQFSNSRSEMNVSTLELGDSALYLCASSSSVRQSYGYTFGSGTRLTVV.

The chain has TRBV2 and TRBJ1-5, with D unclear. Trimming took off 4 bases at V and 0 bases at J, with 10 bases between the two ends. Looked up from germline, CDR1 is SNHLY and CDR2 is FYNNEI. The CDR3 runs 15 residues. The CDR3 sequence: CASSANGYSNQPQHF. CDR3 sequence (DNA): TGTGCCAGCAGTGCTAATGGTTATAGCAATCAGCCCCAGCATTTT.

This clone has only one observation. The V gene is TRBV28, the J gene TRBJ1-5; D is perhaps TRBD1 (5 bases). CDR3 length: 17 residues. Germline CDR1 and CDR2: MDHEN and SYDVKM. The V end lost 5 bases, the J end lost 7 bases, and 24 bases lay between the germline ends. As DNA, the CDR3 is TGTGCCAGCAGTCCCAGCGGGGCAGGGTCCTTAAGGCAGCCCCAGCATTTT. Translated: CASSPSGAGSLRQPQHF.

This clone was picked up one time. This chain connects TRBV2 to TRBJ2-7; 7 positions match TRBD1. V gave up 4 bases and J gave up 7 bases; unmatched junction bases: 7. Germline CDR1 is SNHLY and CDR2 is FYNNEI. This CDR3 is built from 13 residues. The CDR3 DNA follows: TGTGCCAGCAGTGTGGACAGGAACGGAGAGCAGTACTTC. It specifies CASSVDRNGEQYF.

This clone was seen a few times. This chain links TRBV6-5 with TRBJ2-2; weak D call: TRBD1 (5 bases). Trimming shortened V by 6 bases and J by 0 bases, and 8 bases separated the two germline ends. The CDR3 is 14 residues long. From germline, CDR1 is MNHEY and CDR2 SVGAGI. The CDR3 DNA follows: TGTGCCAGCAGGTGGGGCGCGAACACCGGGGAGCTGTTTTTT. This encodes CASRWGANTGELFF.